This TCR beta chain is from a study of blood T cell repertoires in COVID-19. In the study overall: Researchers got acute and convalescent COVID-19 samples from the United States, Italy and Spain. PBMCs, B-cell-depleted T cells, or T cells were the source of the cDNA or gDNA that made up the material.

Per the original data handling: Reference gene primer amplification gave nucleated cell count estimates. Sequenced by immunoSEQ multiplex PCR; TCRdb stores in-frame clones only, minus some. The DNA gave D and trimming, while V, J and clone size come from that table. The sample lists 150,000 to 200,000 clones, roughly 83% occurring once. Patients of the Seattle cohort, enrolled during active infection, were followed longitudinally. This CDR3 has 12 amino acids. Trimming removed 6 bases at V and 8 bases at J, with 11 bases between. Germline-derived CDR1 and CDR2 are SGHTA and FQGNSA. The sequenced material came from peripheral blood. The source of this sequence is a woman aged 35 to 49 with COVID-19, enrolled during active disease. The genes are TRBV7-2 and TRBJ2-1; D possibly corresponds to TRBD2 (5 bases). CDR3 in amino acids: CASRVLGDEQFF. The DNA for the CDR3 is TGTGCCAGCAGAGTACTAGGTGATGAGCAGTTCTTC.